The rows below give T cell receptor beta chains drawn from one sample of a study of blood T cell repertoires in COVID-19. Some clones are missing from TCRdb's copy, which holds only in-frame ones; the method was immunoSEQ multiplex PCR. The sample lists some 110,000 clones, 70% to 80% seen once, with 5% to 8% in the top ten. The sequenced sample consisted of peripheral blood. The receptors shown here come from a man in his 70s with acute or convalescent COVID-19. The CDR3 runs from the conserved cysteine through the conserved F or W. Each record gives: V gene, D gene, J gene, clone size, CDR3 protein, CDR3 DNA. D genes are given only for firm matches. Size is stated for part of the rows, as once, few or many counts, or as a class when the clone is expanded.

v_gene: TRBV5-1; d_gene: -; j_gene: TRBJ2-2; abundance: -; CDR3aa: CASSLNAAGTGELFF; CDR3nt: TGCGCCAGCAGCTTAAACGCAGCGGGCACCGGGGAGCTGTTTTTT
v_gene: TRBV6-5; d_gene: TRBD1; j_gene: TRBJ1-3; abundance: -; CDR3aa: CASSQTGRLGNIIYF; CDR3nt: TGTGCCAGCAGTCAGACAGGGCGTCTCGGAAACATCATATATTTT
v_gene: TRBV28; d_gene: -; j_gene: TRBJ1-4; abundance: -; CDR3aa: CASSLGLLEKLFF; CDR3nt: TGTGCCAGCAGTTTAGGGCTTCTTGAAAAACTGTTTTTT
v_gene: TRBV7-2; d_gene: -; j_gene: TRBJ1-1; abundance: -; CDR3aa: CASSSRDLVEAFF; CDR3nt: TGTGCCAGCAGCTCGCGGGACCTCGTTGAAGCTTTCTTT
v_gene: TRBV5-6; d_gene: TRBD1; j_gene: TRBJ1-1; abundance: -; CDR3aa: CASSLDRGHTEAFF; CDR3nt: TGTGCCAGCAGCTTGGACAGGGGTCACACTGAAGCTTTCTTT
v_gene: TRBV4-2; d_gene: -; j_gene: TRBJ1-6; abundance: -; CDR3aa: CASSPLWTENSPLHF; CDR3nt: TGTGCCAGCAGCCCTTTATGGACAGAGAATTCACCCCTCCACTTT
v_gene: TRBV5-1; d_gene: -; j_gene: TRBJ2-2; abundance: few; CDR3aa: CASSLEAQAGTGELFF; CDR3nt: TGCGCCAGCAGCTTGGAGGCTCAGGCGGGCACCGGGGAGCTGTTTTTT
v_gene: TRBV5-1; d_gene: -; j_gene: TRBJ2-3; abundance: -; CDR3aa: CASSAGQSTDTQYF; CDR3nt: TGCGCCAGCAGCGCGGGACAGTCCACAGATACGCAGTATTTT
v_gene: TRBV19; d_gene: TRBD2; j_gene: TRBJ2-7; abundance: -; CDR3aa: CASSIGLAGISYEQYF; CDR3nt: TGTGCCAGTAGTATAGGATTAGCGGGGATCTCCTACGAGCAGTACTTC
v_gene: TRBV5-1; d_gene: TRBD2; j_gene: TRBJ2-3; abundance: -; CDR3aa: CASSLAGLATDTQYF; CDR3nt: TGCGCCAGCAGCTTGGCGGGACTAGCGACAGATACGCAGTATTTT
v_gene: TRBV5-1; d_gene: -; j_gene: TRBJ2-7; abundance: -; CDR3aa: CASSLFEGTYEQYF; CDR3nt: TGCGCCAGCAGCTTGTTTGAGGGAACCTACGAGCAGTACTTC
v_gene: TRBV7-6; d_gene: -; j_gene: TRBJ2-1; abundance: -; CDR3aa: CASSTPRGASSYNEQFF; CDR3nt: TGTGCCAGCAGCACTCCCCGGGGAGCCAGCTCCTACAATGAGCAGTTCTTC
v_gene: TRBV2; d_gene: -; j_gene: TRBJ1-1; abundance: -; CDR3aa: CASSLGWDTEAFF; CDR3nt: TGTGCCAGCAGCCTGGGCTGGGACACTGAAGCTTTCTTT
v_gene: TRBV5-1; d_gene: TRBD2; j_gene: TRBJ2-1; abundance: -; CDR3aa: CASSFAGVTYNEQFF; CDR3nt: TGCGCCAGCAGCTTTGCGGGAGTTACCTACAATGAGCAGTTCTTC
v_gene: TRBV19; d_gene: TRBD1; j_gene: TRBJ2-1; abundance: -; CDR3aa: CASSPYPDRANEQFF; CDR3nt: TGTGCCAGTAGTCCGTACCCGGACAGGGCGAATGAGCAGTTCTTC
v_gene: TRBV10-3; d_gene: TRBD1; j_gene: TRBJ1-4; abundance: -; CDR3aa: CAIRPGQGDEKLFF; CDR3nt: TGTGCCATCAGACCGGGACAGGGAGACGAAAAACTGTTTTTT
v_gene: TRBV4-1; d_gene: -; j_gene: TRBJ1-3; abundance: -; CDR3aa: CASSRAGTSGGNTIYF; CDR3nt: TGCGCCAGCAGCCGAGCCGGGACATCGGGTGGAAACACCATATATTTT
v_gene: TRBV5-6; d_gene: -; j_gene: TRBJ2-7; abundance: -; CDR3aa: CASSLGPQREQYF; CDR3nt: TGTGCCAGCAGCCTCGGTCCCCAGAGGGAGCAGTACTTC
v_gene: TRBV5-1; d_gene: TRBD2; j_gene: TRBJ2-1; abundance: -; CDR3aa: CASSFSPGLDYDEQFF; CDR3nt: TGCGCCAGCAGTTTCTCTCCGGGACTAGATTACGATGAGCAGTTCTTC
v_gene: TRBV18; d_gene: -; j_gene: TRBJ1-2; abundance: -; CDR3aa: CASSPKGDSGGYTF; CDR3nt: TGTGCCAGCTCACCAAAAGGGGACTCCGGGGGCTACACCTTC
v_gene: TRBV28; d_gene: -; j_gene: TRBJ1-3; abundance: few; CDR3aa: CASSYPGHFSGNTIYF; CDR3nt: TGTGCCAGCAGTTACCCGGGACATTTCTCTGGAAACACCATATATTTT
v_gene: TRBV12-3/TRBV12-4; d_gene: -; j_gene: TRBJ1-4; abundance: few; CDR3aa: CASSAATNEKLFF; CDR3nt: TGTGCCAGCAGTGCAGCAACTAATGAAAAACTGTTTTTT
v_gene: TRBV11-2; d_gene: TRBD2; j_gene: TRBJ2-2; abundance: -; CDR3aa: CASSFFSGSNTGELFF; CDR3nt: TGTGCCAGCAGCTTCTTTAGCGGGTCGAACACCGGGGAGCTGTTTTTT
v_gene: TRBV24-1; d_gene: TRBD1; j_gene: TRBJ2-7; abundance: few; CDR3aa: CATSDANPGQGYEQYF; CDR3nt: TGTGCCACCAGTGACGCTAACCCGGGACAGGGGTACGAGCAGTACTTC
v_gene: TRBV10-3; d_gene: TRBD2; j_gene: TRBJ2-3; abundance: -; CDR3aa: CAISGGGTSGSTDTQYF; CDR3nt: TGTGCCATCAGTGGCGGGGGGACTAGCGGAAGCACAGATACGCAGTATTTT
v_gene: TRBV19; d_gene: -; j_gene: TRBJ1-1; abundance: -; CDR3aa: CASSKTGNTEAFF; CDR3nt: TGTGCCAGTAGTAAGACAGGGAACACTGAAGCTTTCTTT
v_gene: TRBV29-1; d_gene: TRBD1; j_gene: TRBJ1-1; abundance: -; CDR3aa: CSVSDRDTEAFF; CDR3nt: TGCAGCGTTTCGGACAGGGACACTGAAGCTTTCTTT
v_gene: TRBV21-1; d_gene: -; j_gene: TRBJ2-4; abundance: -; CDR3aa: CASSKAGQGAGNIQYF; CDR3nt: TGTGCCAGCAGCAAAGCAGGACAGGGGGCCGGAAACATTCAGTACTTC
v_gene: TRBV2; d_gene: TRBD1; j_gene: TRBJ1-1; abundance: -; CDR3aa: CASSDRDSNTEAFF; CDR3nt: TGTGCCAGCAGCGACAGGGATTCAAACACTGAAGCTTTCTTT
v_gene: TRBV19; d_gene: TRBD1; j_gene: TRBJ2-3; abundance: -; CDR3aa: CASSNRDRGTDTQYF; CDR3nt: TGTGCCAGTAGTAACCGGGACAGGGGCACAGATACGCAGTATTTT
v_gene: TRBV9; d_gene: TRBD1; j_gene: TRBJ1-2; abundance: -; CDR3aa: CASSETRGQNYYGYTF; CDR3nt: TGTGCCAGCAGTGAAACCCGGGGACAGAACTACTATGGCTACACCTTC
v_gene: TRBV7-6; d_gene: -; j_gene: TRBJ1-2; abundance: -; CDR3aa: CASSLVSGEFYGYTF; CDR3nt: TGTGCCAGCAGCTTAGTGTCAGGGGAATTCTATGGCTACACCTTC
v_gene: TRBV21-1; d_gene: -; j_gene: TRBJ2-7; abundance: -; CDR3aa: CASSKVLERGEQYF; CDR3nt: TGTGCCAGCAGCAAAGTTCTCGAACGGGGCGAGCAGTACTTC
v_gene: TRBV24-1; d_gene: -; j_gene: TRBJ1-1; abundance: once; CDR3aa: CATSDSPSGNTEAFF; CDR3nt: TGTGCCACCAGTGACTCCCCATCAGGGAACACTGAAGCTTTCTTT
v_gene: TRBV6-1; d_gene: TRBD1; j_gene: TRBJ1-1; abundance: few; CDR3aa: CASSELQGAVEAFF; CDR3nt: TGTGCCAGCAGTGAACTACAGGGGGCCGTAGAAGCTTTCTTT
v_gene: TRBV9; d_gene: -; j_gene: TRBJ1-2; abundance: -; CDR3aa: CASSVQGSDGYTF; CDR3nt: TGTGCCAGCAGCGTTCAGGGGTCCGATGGCTACACCTTC
v_gene: TRBV4-1; d_gene: TRBD1; j_gene: TRBJ1-1; abundance: -; CDR3aa: CASSQDFGAGGGTEAFF; CDR3nt: TGCGCCAGCAGCCAAGATTTTGGGGCAGGGGGCGGAACTGAAGCTTTCTTT
v_gene: TRBV19; d_gene: -; j_gene: TRBJ2-3; abundance: few; CDR3aa: CASSIRRTDTQYF; CDR3nt: TGTGCCAGTAGTATTCGGCGGACAGATACGCAGTATTTT
v_gene: TRBV2; d_gene: -; j_gene: TRBJ2-4; abundance: -; CDR3aa: CASGGAAKNIQYF; CDR3nt: TGTGCCAGCGGGGGGGCCGCCAAAAACATTCAGTACTTC
v_gene: TRBV7-2; d_gene: -; j_gene: TRBJ1-1; abundance: -; CDR3aa: CASTQSMNTEAFF; CDR3nt: TGTGCCAGCACGCAGTCCATGAACACTGAAGCTTTCTTT
v_gene: TRBV19; d_gene: -; j_gene: TRBJ2-5; abundance: -; CDR3aa: CASSAAETQYF; CDR3nt: TGTGCCAGTAGTGCCGCGGAGACCCAGTACTTC
v_gene: TRBV20-1; d_gene: -; j_gene: TRBJ2-7; abundance: few; CDR3aa: CSASLERGEQYF; CDR3nt: TGCAGTGCTAGTCTGGAAAGGGGCGAGCAGTACTTC